The entry below gives a single T cell receptor beta chain sequence along with its context. CDR3 length: 15 residues. V trimming: 0 bases; J trimming: 5 bases; junction bases outside the gene matches: 3. CDR1 and CDR2 (germline): MNHEY, SVGAGI. Per the study methods: By means of reference gene primer amplification, nucleated cell counts were estimated. The data were produced by immunoSEQ multiplex PCR, yet TCRdb's version contains in-frame clones alone and is incomplete. V and J calls plus clone size are reproduced from that table; the DNA served to infer D and trimming. The sample has about 150,000 clones, over 80% seen once; the top ten hold roughly 2.8%. The data were obtained in a study of blood T cell repertoires in COVID-19. Across the study: PBMCs, B-cell-depleted T cells, or T cells were the source of the cDNA or gDNA that made up the material.

The specimen sequenced was peripheral blood. The chain has TRBV6-5 and TRBJ2-5; 10 positions match TRBD1. This sequence originates from a woman aged 55 to 70 with acute or convalescent COVID-19. CDR3 nucleotide sequence: TGTGCCAGCAGTTACTCTGACAGGGGGCTTGAGACCCAGTACTTC. Amino acids: CASSYSDRGLETQYF.